This T cell receptor (beta chain) was documented in a study of PD-L1 blockade in urothelial cancer. Looking at the study overall: Bladder-origin urothelial cancer in males covered about 85% of the roughly 29 patients. Investigators checked blood 3 weeks (second dose) and 6 weeks after treatment start. Study conclusions and caveats: Durable-benefit cases showed more tumor-associated blood clone expansion at 3 weeks.

The table came from immunoSEQ multiplex PCR; TCRdb's copy has only in-frame clones and leaves some out. The sample lists around 110,000 clones, about 89% occurring once. Time point reported: peripheral blood 6 weeks after treatment start. All patients handed over anywhere from 1 to 8 samples, pretreatment and on-treatment. In the case of this clone: Its antigen is not identified.

This CDR3 contains 15 residues. The V end was cut by 0 bases, the J end by 0 bases, with 8 bases between. Germline CDR1 is KGHSH and CDR2 is LQKENI. V gene TRBV18 combines with J gene TRBJ1-1; perhaps TRBD1 as D (6 bases). This clonotype originated in a man in his 60s with urothelial cancer. The source was PBMCs, collected around atezolizumab (anti-PD-L1) treatment. CDR3 residues: CASSPPGQMNTEAFF. In nucleotides, the CDR3 is TGTGCCAGCTCACCACCGGGACAAATGAACACTGAAGCTTTCTTT. Supplemented by reference TRBV18 and TRBJ1-1, the full variable domain reads NAGVMQNPRHLVRRRGQEARLRCSPMKGHSHVYWYRQLPEEGLKFMVYLQKENIIDESGMPKERFSAEFPKEGPSILRIQQVVRGDSAAYFCASSPPGQMNTEAFFGQGTRLTVV.